A selection of T cell receptor beta chains follows, all from one sample in a study of T cells expressing NK-cell markers. TCRdb re-called the 5' RACE reads and gives one entry per CDR3 protein, without DNA. This table lists 160,000 or so distinct CDR3 sequences. Input material: blood T cells: a sorted CD56 or NKG2C T cell subset, CD4+ or CD8+ T cells, or bulk PBMC T cells (not recorded which). The receptors were sampled from a woman between 18 and 70 years old in good health. The CDR3 runs from the conserved cysteine through the conserved F or W.

v_gene	j_gene	CDR3aa
TRBV5-1	TRBJ2-7	CASSLGTQGPYSYEQYF
TRBV5-1	TRBJ2-3	CASRERGGTTDTQYF
TRBV7-2	TRBJ1-1	CASSLAPQGLEAFF
TRBV19	TRBJ2-2	CASRISGQRNTGELFF
TRBV27	TRBJ2-7	CASSSRRAGGYEQYF
TRBV18	TRBJ2-2	CASSQSVADTGELFF
TRBV5-1	TRBJ2-5	CASSLEAGGLAWQETQYF
TRBV5-6	TRBJ2-4	CASSFRDPPNIQYF
TRBV7-8	TRBJ1-2	CASSFGQGAGGYTF
TRBV15	TRBJ2-3	CATSRGRAGGADTQYF
TRBV5-4	TRBJ2-3	CASSLGTSVRSSTDTQYF
TRBV24-1	TRBJ2-1	CATSEGPSYNEQFF
TRBV5-1	TRBJ2-1	CASSSSLAGTYNEQFF
TRBV20-1	TRBJ1-4	CSAWPGGPTNEKLFF
TRBV5-1	TRBJ2-2	CASSLDTGSTGELFF
TRBV7-9	TRBJ1-1	CASSLLTDTFF
TRBV7-2	TRBJ2-1	CASSLMSTSGVNEQFF
TRBV18	TRBJ1-1	CASSGQANTEAFF
TRBV27	TRBJ2-3	CASSTSGRSNTQYF
TRBV4-1	TRBJ2-1	CASSQGHGLVGEQFF
TRBV30	TRBJ1-4	CAWSTTGRHEKLFF
TRBV7-2	TRBJ1-2	CASSLAWRPYGYTF
TRBV18	TRBJ2-3	CASSFTSGMDTQYF
TRBV19	TRBJ2-1	CASSLGDRGPYNEQFF
TRBV9	TRBJ1-6	CASSGTAYNSPLHF
TRBV7-2	TRBJ2-5	CASSLMGGRETQYF
TRBV6-2/TRBV6-3	TRBJ2-1	CASSWGISSYNEQFF
TRBV12-3/TRBV12-4	TRBJ1-6	CASSLQDSPLHF
TRBV5-1	TRBJ1-2	CASSLGQRPANYGYTF
TRBV12-3/TRBV12-4	TRBJ2-1	CASSLYRALFDEQFF
TRBV5-4	TRBJ2-1	CASSMGLASYNEQFF
TRBV5-1	TRBJ2-1	CASSLDAGASLNEQFF
TRBV3-1	TRBJ2-7	CASSPDSYEQYF
TRBV7-9	TRBJ2-7	CASSLSATYEQYF
TRBV7-3	TRBJ1-6	CASSLGLYNSPLHF
TRBV5-1	TRBJ2-5	CASSLVGAGSETQYF
TRBV20-1	TRBJ1-1	CSARRRARGSNTEAFF
TRBV29-1	TRBJ1-5	CSVTEGVGQPQHF
TRBV15	TRBJ2-5	CATSKGGGLGGETQYF
TRBV5-1	TRBJ2-3	CASSGKRESTDTQYF
TRBV29-1	TRBJ2-3	CSLQSLMDADTQYF
TRBV3-1	TRBJ2-2	CASSQAAGGVAGELFF
TRBV7-6	TRBJ2-5	CASSLTGMGGETQYF
TRBV5-1	TRBJ1-1	CASSVGSALNTEAFF
TRBV11-2	TRBJ2-1	CASSLDSRDRTYNEQFF
TRBV12-3/TRBV12-4	TRBJ1-3	CASSGPGSGNTIYF